The next 17 T cell receptor beta chains were all read from a single sample in a study of T cells in Graves' hyperthyroidism and ophthalmopathy. Researchers amplified the TCR beta CDR3 regions from RNA transcripts. The primer set for the first-round RT-PCR of the TCR CDR3 was HTBI. TCRdb processed the multiplex PCR reads anew with MiXCR; each CDR3 protein has one entry. The table has about 270,000 distinct CDR3 sequences, over 20% seen once. The sequenced material came from blood. The receptors here all came from a woman in her 40s with Graves' ophthalmopathy.

As regards this clonotype: A much bigger clone sits one base away, suggesting this may be a read error. The chain uses TRBV27 and TRBJ2-7, with a possible D match to TRBD2 (6 bases). The CDR3 has 15 amino acids. The V gene's germline CDR1 is MNHEY and CDR2 SMNVEV (reference sequence). V shed 6 bases and J shed 0 bases, with 15 bases lying between them. The CDR3 loop reads CASRLSAGPSYEQYF. CDR3 in DNA: TGTGCCAGCAGGTTGTCGGCGGGACCCTCCTACGAGCAGTACTTC.

This clonotype was observed at least ten times. DNA of the CDR3: TGCGCCAGCAGCCAAGAGGCAGGAGGACTTGAAGCTTTCTTT. This gives the protein CASSQEAGGLEAFF. This sequence joins TRBV4-1 and TRBJ1-1; D call uncertain. The CDR3 spans 14 residues. Germline values: CDR1 MGHRA, CDR2 YSYEKL. Trimming removed 0 bases at V and 7 bases at J, with 12 bases between.

This clonotype was picked up many times. The chain combines TRBV29-1 with TRBJ1-2; 7 bases line up with TRBD1. This CDR3 is built from 13 residues. Looked up from germline, CDR1 is SQVTM and CDR2 is ANQGSEA. Trimming cost V 7 bases and J 4 bases; bases outside gene matches: 9. The CDR3, as DNA: TGCAGCGCCCGACAGGGTGGTGGCTATGGCTACACCTTC. Translation gives CSARQGGGYGYTF.

There are many counts of this clonotype. The gene calls are TRBV20-1 and TRBJ2-7; tentative D call: TRBD2 (5 bases). From germline, CDR1 is DFQATT and CDR2 SNEGSKA (reference sequence). The CDR3 extends over 13 amino acids. Trimming removed 1 base from V and 3 bases from J, with 10 bases in between. CDR3 sequence reads: CSARGGQLYEQYF. CDR3 sequence (DNA): TGCAGTGCTAGAGGAGGGCAGCTCTACGAGCAGTACTTC.

J is TRBJ1-1 and V is TRBV6-1, with D unclear. Germline loops: CDR1 MNHNS, CDR2 SASEGT. Trimming cost V 7 bases and J 4 bases, with 7 bases left between them. This CDR3 is 11 amino acids long. In nucleotides, the CDR3 is TGTGCCAGCAAGGCACGCACTGAAGCTTTCTTT. This translates into CASKARTEAFF.

This clonotype was seen a handful of times. V usage is TRBV15 and J usage is TRBJ1-2; 10 bases are shared with TRBD1. This CDR3 spans 15 amino acids. Trimming took 5 bases from V and 5 from J; bases not matched to a gene: 8. Per germline, CDR1 LNHNV and CDR2 YYDKDF (reference sequence). Here the CDR3 DNA reads TGTGCCACCAGCGTGGGACAGGGGAGCGGGTATGGCTACACCTTC. It translates to CATSVGQGSGYGYTF.

This clonotype has at least ten counts. V and J are TRBV9 and TRBJ1-5, with D uncertain. V was cut by 0 bases and J by 0 bases, with 7 bases left in between. This CDR3 comprises 15 residues. Germline assignment: CDR1 SGDLS and CDR2 YYNGEE. CDR3 bases: TGTGCCAGCAGCGTAGCTGGAAATAGCAATCAGCCCCAGCATTTT. Residues: CASSVAGNSNQPQHF.

This clonotype has ten or more counts. This chain connects TRBV28 to TRBJ2-2; D is uncertain. Trimming pared 7 bases from V and 1 base from J, leaving 4 bases between. The length of the CDR3 is 12 residues. Germline-derived CDR1 and CDR2 are MDHEN and SYDVKM. In DNA, the CDR3 is TGTGCCAGCACCTTGAACACCGGGGAGCTGTTTTTT. Its translation is CASTLNTGELFF.

The V gene is TRBV30, the J gene TRBJ1-1; 7 bases agree with TRBD1. Germline-derived CDR1 and CDR2 are GTSNPN and SVGIG (reference sequence). This CDR3 is 16 amino acids long. With 0 bases clipped from V and 1 base from J, the junction kept 8 bases outside the gene matches. DNA for the CDR3: TGTGCCTGGAGTGTACGGGAAACAGGGGCGAACACTGAAGCTTTCTTT. It codes for CAWSVRETGANTEAFF.

This clonotype came up many times. The gene calls are TRBV12-3 or TRBV12-4 and TRBJ1-1; D gene uncertain. CDR3 length equals 12 residues. Trimming took 6 bases from V and 4 from J, leaving 9 bases between them. The CDR3 sequence: CASSTMVTEAFF. CDR3 nucleotide sequence: TGTGCCAGCAGCACGATGGTCACTGAAGCTTTCTTT.

This clonotype has a count of ten or more. The rearrangement uses TRBV12-3 or TRBV12-4 and TRBJ1-5, with D perhaps matching TRBD1 (5 bases). The CDR3 contains 15 residues. V lost 6 bases, J lost 0 bases, and 12 bases lay in between. This chain's CDR3 is CASRSAGHSNQPQHF. In nucleotides, the CDR3 is TGTGCCAGCAGGTCGGCAGGGCATAGCAATCAGCCCCAGCATTTT.

The table lists this clonotype with many counts. This sequence joins TRBV6-5 and TRBJ2-7; TRBD2 matches 13 bases. V was pared by 6 bases and J by 5 bases, with 7 bases of the junction left unmatched. The CDR3 runs 15 residues. Germline V CDR1 and CDR2: MNHEY, SVGAGI. The CDR3: CASRVLAGGFHEQYF. The CDR3 DNA reads as TGTGCCAGCAGGGTACTAGCGGGAGGGTTCCACGAGCAGTACTTC.

The V call is TRBV7-2, the J call TRBJ2-5, with 12 bases fitting TRBD2. Germline V lookup: CDR1 SGHTA, CDR2 FQGNSA. This CDR3 is 15 amino acids long. Losses at the gene ends were 11 bases for V and 5 bases for J; bases not matched to a gene: 12. CDR3 nucleotide sequence: TGTGCCTGTGCACCCACCGGACTAGCGGGGGAGACCCAGTACTTC. This sequence encodes CACAPTGLAGETQYF.

The table lists this clonotype with many counts. The V gene is TRBV7-9, the J gene TRBJ2-7; 10 bases are shared with TRBD1. V dropped 5 bases and J dropped 12; count of bases not matched to a gene: 4. This CDR3 contains 11 residues. The germline V gene has CDR1 SEHNR and CDR2 FQNEAQ (reference sequence). The DNA of the CDR3 is TGTGCCAGCAGCCCTGGGACAGGGGTGTACTTC. Translating it yields CASSPGTGVYF.

V usage is TRBV12-3 or TRBV12-4 and J usage is TRBJ2-7, with a tentative D call TRBD2 (5 bases). V lost 8 bases and J lost 0, with 11 bases in between. The CDR3 consists of 13 residues. CDR3 coding DNA: TGTGCCAGCGGGAGATCTTCCTCCTACGAGCAGTACTTC. Its protein product is CASGRSSSYEQYF.

The V call is TRBV6-1, the J call TRBJ1-5; D might be TRBD1 (5 bases). Germline V lookup: CDR1 MNHNS, CDR2 SASEGT. CDR3 size: 13 residues. The V gene lost 4 bases and the J gene lost 5 bases, with 9 bases spanning the gap. CDR3 DNA sequence: TGTGCCAGCAGTGTCGGGGGGGATCAGCCCCAGCATTTT. This sequence encodes CASSVGGDQPQHF.

The sample holds many counts of this clonotype. The rearrangement links TRBV7-9 to TRBJ2-7; D remains unclear. V was clipped by 8 bases and J by 5 bases, with 10 bases between them. Germline CDR1 SEHNR, CDR2 FQNEAQ (reference sequence). This CDR3 contains 11 residues. The CDR3, as DNA: TGTGCCAGCGGCGCTAAGGACGAGCAGTACTTC. Amino acid sequence: CASGAKDEQYF.